The source of this T cell receptor beta chain is a study of OX40 agonist ivuxolimab in advanced cancers. Across the study: Each dose-escalation patient presented with hepatocellular carcinoma, melanoma, renal cell or head and neck cancer. Study results and caveats: Partial responders at 0.1-3.0 mg/kg showed near-lowest clonal expansion. Specificity for antigen went undetermined in the expanded peripheral T cells.

The ends lost 4 bases at V and 3 bases at J; junction bases unmatched: 7. The CDR3 covers 16 residues. CDR1 and CDR2 (germline): MNHNS, SASEGT. Repertoires were generated with immunoSEQ multiplex PCR, while TCRdb's copy carries only in-frame clones and drops some. The sample lists tens of thousands of clones, around 85% occurring once. To note about this clone: Its antigen is unidentified.

This sequence was found in an adult with an advanced solid tumor such as melanoma, head and neck, liver or kidney cancer. V and J are TRBV6-1 and TRBJ2-4; 9 bases align to TRBD1. The sequencing used CD4+ or CD8+ T cells sorted from blood, collected in a trial of the OX40 agonist ivuxolimab. CDR3 DNA: TGTGCCAGCAGTGTTACAGGGGGCGCAGGCAAAAACATTCAGTACTTC. This gives the protein CASSVTGGAGKNIQYF.